Below are 19 T cell receptor beta chains sequenced from a single sample in a study of T cell repertoires in cytomegalovirus infection (dated by TCRdb to about 2019). Sequencing was performed on an Illumina HiSeq 1500. Clones were called with MiXCR by TCRdb after fastp trimmed the public reads at Q25, and only in-frame beta chains were retained. Each entry merges the rows of one CDR3 protein and shows their most common DNA and genes. The sample profile shows 210,000 or so distinct CDR3 sequences; 6.5% of them were found once. Jointly, the top ten make up around 6.5% of the sample. The sample was PBMCs. These receptor sequences come from a human donor in good health (CMV status not recorded). Some clones in this sample may be carry-over from other donors' samples.

This clonotype was seen repeatedly, ten times or more. The chain uses TRBV7-8 and TRBJ1-4; D gene ambiguous. The CDR3 extends over 15 amino acids. The germline V gene encodes CDR1 SGHVS and CDR2 FQNEAQ. Trimming pared 7 bases from V and 8 bases from J, leaving 20 bases between. The CDR3 protein is CASTPSRRVGEKLFF. DNA for the CDR3: TGTGCCAGCACCCCTTCCCGGAGGGTCGGCGAAAAACTGTTTTTT.

Ten or more counts support this clonotype. The chain employs TRBV7-2 and TRBJ1-1; D gene uncertain. Trimming removed 8 bases at V and 2 bases at J, with 15 bases between. Germline V gene data show CDR1 as SGHTA and CDR2 as FQGNSA. CDR3 length: 14 residues. The CDR3 region has the DNA TGTGCCAGCTCCCAGGAAATAGAAAACACTGAAGCTTTCTTT. It yields the protein CASSQEIENTEAFF.

This clonotype appeared many times. The chain links TRBV7-2 to TRBJ1-1; D unclear. The CDR3 is 12 amino acids. V was trimmed by 5 bases and J by 4 bases, leaving 8 bases between them. Germline V lookup: CDR1 SGHTA, CDR2 FQGNSA. The CDR3 region has the DNA TGTGCCAGCAGCATAGGGAGCACTGAAGCTTTCTTT. This sequence encodes CASSIGSTEAFF. The full variable domain, its missing parts supplied by reference TRBV7-2 and TRBJ1-1, is GAGVSQSPSNKVTEKGKDVELRCDPISGHTALYWYRQSLGQGLEFLIYFQGNSAPDKSGLPSDRFSAERTGGSVSTLTIQRTQQEDSAVYLCASSIGSTEAFFGQGTRLTVV.

This sequence joins TRBV5-1 and TRBJ2-5, with TRBD1 identical over 7 bases. With 4 bases clipped from V and 3 bases from J, the junction kept 6 bases outside the gene matches. There are 14 residues in the CDR3. Germline CDR1 and CDR2: SGHRS and YFSETQ. The CDR3: CASSPGQEEETQYF. The CDR3 DNA is TGCGCCAGCAGCCCCGGACAGGAGGAAGAGACCCAGTACTTC.

The chain combines TRBV29-1 with TRBJ2-3, with 14 bases matching TRBD2. The CDR3 covers 15 residues. Germline CDR1 reads SQVTM; CDR2 reads ANQGSEA. After removal of 7 bases from V and 3 bases from J, the junction contained 6 bases not matched to a gene. The CDR3 loop is CSASGTSGGTDTQYF. CDR3 bases: TGCAGCGCCTCCGGGACTAGCGGGGGTACAGATACGCAGTATTTT.

Many counts were recorded for this clonotype. The chain uses TRBV7-2 and TRBJ2-1; TRBD2 might be the D (6 bases). CDR3 length: 13 amino acids. Germline loops: CDR1 SGHTA, CDR2 FQGNSA. The V gene lost 2 bases and the J gene lost 6 bases, with 8 bases spanning the gap. In nucleotides, the CDR3 is TGTGCCAGCAGCTTAAAGGGACTCAATGAGCAGTTCTTC. It encodes CASSLKGLNEQFF.

J is TRBJ2-1 and V is TRBV14; possibly TRBD2 for D (6 bases). The CDR3 consists of 15 residues. Deletions cut 4 bases from V and 8 bases from J, with 18 bases between. The V gene's germline CDR1 is SGHDN and CDR2 FVKESK. CDR3 nucleotide sequence: TGTGCCAGCAGCCTCCGACTAGGGGCTATCTATGAGCAGTTCTTC. It yields the protein CASSLRLGAIYEQFF.

This clonotype was observed at least ten times. This chain connects TRBV7-2 to TRBJ2-3, with 9 bases matching TRBD2. Germline V gene sequence: CDR1 SGHTA, CDR2 FQGNSA. The CDR3 is 15 residues long. Trimming at V came to 1 base and at J to 5 bases, leaving 4 bases not matched to a gene. Written as DNA, the CDR3 is TGTGCCAGCAGCTTAGGCGGGGGGGCCCTAGATACGCAGTATTTT. This encodes CASSLGGGALDTQYF.

This clonotype was counted at least ten times. The rearrangement joins TRBV15 to TRBJ2-3; D is possibly TRBD2 (7 bases). The ends were cut back, 0 bases at V and 2 bases at J, with 15 bases in the middle. This CDR3 has 17 amino acids. CDR1 LNHNV and CDR2 YYDKDF come from the germline V gene (reference sequence). CDR3 sequence reads: CATSRDLNGGPTDTQYF. The CDR3 DNA is TGTGCCACCAGCAGAGATCTTAACGGGGGGCCCACAGATACGCAGTATTTT.

The table lists this clonotype with many counts. V is TRBV20-1 and J is TRBJ2-5; D is unclear. V lost 5 bases to trimming and J lost 5 bases, with 18 bases between them. CDR1 and CDR2 (germline): DFQATT, SNEGSKA (reference sequence). The CDR3 consists of 14 residues. Here the CDR3 reads CSAGGGPQGETQYF. CDR3 nucleotide sequence: TGCAGTGCTGGCGGCGGCCCCCAAGGGGAGACCCAGTACTTC.

This clonotype occurred once. A read error may be the cause here, since a much bigger clone is one base away. The chain carries TRBV29-1 and TRBJ2-2; unclear D gene. V was cut by 7 bases and J by 1 base, with 13 bases left in between. There are 14 residues in the CDR3. Per the germline V gene, CDR1 is SQVTM and CDR2 is ANQGSEA. The CDR3: CSAGIDLNTGELFF. CDR3 sequence (DNA): TGCAGCGCTGGAATTGATCTGAACACCGGGGAGCTGTTTTTT.

This clonotype was counted ten times or more. The chain carries TRBV7-2 and TRBJ1-5; D not resolved. Germline V gene data show CDR1 as SGHTA and CDR2 as FQGNSA. Between the trimmed V and J ends, which lost 5 bases and 2 bases, there was a span of 4 bases. CDR3 length equals 12 residues. In DNA, the CDR3 is TGTGCCAGCAGCGGACGCAATCAGCCCCAGCATTTT. The encoded protein is CASSGRNQPQHF. The whole variable domain, filled in from reference TRBV7-2 and TRBJ1-5, reads GAGVSQSPSNKVTEKGKDVELRCDPISGHTALYWYRQSLGQGLEFLIYFQGNSAPDKSGLPSDRFSAERTGGSVSTLTIQRTQQEDSAVYLCASSGRNQPQHFGDGTRLSIL.

There are a few counts of this clonotype. The rearrangement links TRBV29-1 to TRBJ1-2, with TRBD1 as a possible D gene (6 bases). The CDR3 length is 12 residues. Trimming cost V 4 bases and J 2 bases, with 8 bases left between them. The germline CDR1 and CDR2 sequences are SQVTM and ANQGSEA. In DNA, the CDR3 is TGCAGCGTTGTCCAGGGGAACTATGGCTACACCTTC. This translates into CSVVQGNYGYTF.

This clonotype was observed at least ten times. The gene calls are TRBV5-1 and TRBJ2-1; 11 bases are a match to TRBD2. V trimming: 4 bases; J trimming: 4 bases; junction bases outside the gene matches: 7. Germline V gene lookup returns CDR1 SGHRS and CDR2 YFSETQ. The CDR3 has 16 amino acids. The CDR3 sequence is CASSILAGGAYNEQFF. Written as DNA, the CDR3 is TGCGCCAGCAGCATTTTAGCGGGGGGGGCGTACAATGAGCAGTTCTTC.

This clonotype showed up many times. The chain combines TRBV7-8 with TRBJ1-3; 9 bases map to TRBD1. Unmatched junction bases numbered 10, after V lost 6 bases and J lost 4 bases. Germline V CDR1 and CDR2: SGHVS, FQNEAQ. This CDR3 is built from 16 residues. The CDR3 DNA reads TGTGCCAGCAGAAACTTACAGGGGGCGTCCGGAAACACCATATATTTT. Amino acid sequence: CASRNLQGASGNTIYF.

The chain joins TRBV20-1 to TRBJ2-5; tentative D call: TRBD2 (5 bases). The CDR3 extends over 15 amino acids. Per the germline V gene, CDR1 is DFQATT and CDR2 is SNEGSKA (reference sequence). Trimming shortened V by 3 bases and J by 5 bases, and 19 bases separated the two germline ends. Here the CDR3 reads CSASGVRDPGETQYF. CDR3 nucleotide sequence: TGCAGTGCTAGCGGAGTTCGAGACCCGGGGGAGACCCAGTACTTC.

V gene TRBV2 combines with J gene TRBJ1-2, with a possible D match to TRBD1 (5 bases). Trimming cost V 5 bases and J 10 bases, with 11 bases left between them. Germline CDR1 SNHLY, CDR2 FYNNEI. CDR3 length: 11 residues. CDR3 loop: CASSSRVNYTF. As DNA, the CDR3 is TGTGCCAGCAGTAGCAGGGTAAACTACACCTTC.

This clonotype has just one count. Given a much more abundant clone one base away, this may be a read error. The chain recombines TRBV6-6 with TRBJ2-6; D may correspond to TRBD1 or TRBD2 (7 bases each). Germline values: CDR1 MNHNY, CDR2 SVGAGI (reference sequence). Trimming left V 7 bases short and J 2 bases short, with 12 bases between. The CDR3 consists of 15 residues. CDR3 bases: TGTGCCAGCACCAGGGGGGGGCCTGGGGCCAACGTCCTGACTTTC. Translating gives CASTRGGPGANVLTF.

There are many counts of this clonotype. This chain connects TRBV20-1 to TRBJ1-1; no firm D call. The CDR3 length is 14 residues. V was pared by 6 bases and J by 2 bases, with 16 bases between. Germline lookup yields CDR1 DFQATT and CDR2 SNEGSKA (reference sequence). CDR3 residues: CSALFYGQNTEAFF. DNA of the CDR3: TGCAGTGCCCTATTCTACGGTCAAAACACTGAAGCTTTCTTT.